This TCR beta chain was sequenced in a study of breast tumors, draining lymph nodes, adjacent tissues. Points from the study as a whole: Tumor T cell lymph node origin was a supported hypothesis, not proven. Luminal-like breast cancer showed significantly higher tumor–nontumor repertoire similarity than basal-like. The data were judged consistent with most tumor T cells coming from lymph node and expanding in tumor. Tumor TCR diversity was below lymph nodes but above nontumor tissue.

A remark on this clonotype: What it binds is unknown. A read error may be the cause here, since a much bigger clone is one base away.

In germline, CDR1 is LGHDT, CDR2 YNNKEL (reference sequence). V shed 4 bases and J 6 bases; nucleotides not matched to a gene: 11. There are 15 residues in the CDR3. Each CDR3 protein gets one entry after TCRdb re-called the multiplex PCR reads with MiXCR. The table has around 50,000 distinct CDR3 sequences, roughly 24% seen once; the top ten hold under 9.5%. The rearrangement links TRBV3-1 to TRBJ2-7; 8 bases line up with TRBD2. Sequenced: breast tumor tissue. This receptor was identified in a female donor with breast cancer. Some clones in this sample may be carry-over from other donors' samples. In DNA, the CDR3 is TGTGCCAGCAGCCGAGGAGCGGGAGCCCGGGGCGAGCAGTACTTC. Translation gives CASSRGAGARGEQYF.